This T cell receptor beta chain is drawn from a study of blood T cell repertoires in COVID-19. Assay used: immunoSEQ multiplex PCR; TCRdb lists only in-frame clones, some missing. The sample includes under 85,000 clones, 60% to 85% of them seen just once. The receptor was derived from a human donor in a cohort sampled during active COVID-19. Sequencing was performed on peripheral blood.

The CDR3 DNA is TGTGCCAGCAGCCTGCGGGGCCTAGCAGGACCCCTCCACTTT. It codes for CASSLRGLAGPLHF. The V gene is TRBV3-1 (or the pseudogene TRBV3-2), the J gene TRBJ1-6; possible D gene TRBD1, 5 bases. This CDR3 has 14 amino acids. In germline, CDR1 is LGHDT, CDR2 YNNKEL (reference sequence). The ends were cut back, 4 bases at V and 12 bases at J, with 16 bases in the middle.